This T cell receptor (beta chain) appears in the sequencing data of a study of T cell responses to AZD1222 COVID-19 vaccine. Whole-study findings and limits: Baseline serostatus was positive in only a handful of AZD1222 recipients.

Using immunoSEQ multiplex PCR, the repertoire was profiled, and TCRdb retains in-frame clones only, with some absent. In total, the table holds over 120,000 clones. This CDR3 is built from 16 residues. The germline CDR1 and CDR2 sequences are SGHTS and YDEGEE. With 4 bases removed from V and 1 base from J, the gap between germline ends came to 16 bases. Comments on this clone: Its antigen is undetermined.

The sample comprised peripheral blood. The sequence came from an adult in good health. This rearrangement joins TRBV5-8 to TRBJ2-3; either TRBD1 or TRBD2 may supply D (6 bases each). CDR3 DNA sequence: TGTGCCAGCAGCAATGGGGGGCAAGGGGGCACAGATACGCAGTATTTT. It encodes CASSNGGQGGTDTQYF.